The 27 T cell receptor beta chains given below trace back to one sample, sequenced in a study of tumor-infiltrating lymphocytes in primary liver carcinoma. Making TCR beta cDNA involved around 500 ng total RNA and a constant-region primer. Libraries of TCR beta came from three nested multiplex PCR rounds with slightly modified ARM-PCR. Two initial PCR rounds of approximately 10 cycles each paired TRBV1-TRBV30 forward primers with a C-beta reverse primer. TCRdb re-called the multiplex PCR reads with MiXCR, one entry per CDR3 protein. The sample has about 100,000 distinct CDR3 sequences; more than 65% are singletons. Co-extraction yielded RNA and DNA from about 20-30 mg of unsorted bulk tissue. Sequenced material: liver tumor tissue from sampling region 2. As for subset: tumor region T2, inferior pole. These receptors originate from a woman in her fifties or sixties with primary liver carcinoma and hepatitis B virus infection.

Points on this clonotype: An end of the junction does not agree with germline; a read error may underlie this. The J gene is TRBJ1-2, the V gene TRBV12-3 or TRBV12-4, with D possibly being TRBD1 (6 bases). The CDR3 has 17 amino acids. The CDR3 sequence: CANSFSQAGALNYGYTF. Written as DNA, the CDR3 is TGTGCCAATAGTTTTAGTCAGGCGGGGGCGCTGAACTACGGCTACACCTTC.

Comments on this clonotype: A read error may account for a junction end that differs from germline. The chain uses TRBV11-2 and TRBJ2-3; no definite D call. The CDR3 runs 13 residues. Germline V lookup: CDR1 SGHAT, CDR2 FQNNGV. CDR3 protein: CASGLDQGDTQYF. The CDR3 DNA reads TGTGCCAGCGGCTTAGATCAAGGGGATACGCAGTATTTT. Using reference TRBV11-2 and TRBJ2-3 for the parts outside the CDR3, the full variable domain is EAGVAQSPRYKIIEKRQSVAFWCNPISGHATLYWYQQILGQGPKLLIQFQNNGVVDDSQLPKDRFSAERLKGVDSTLKIQPAKLEDSAVYLCASGLDQGDTQYFGPGTRLTVL.

This clonotype showed up many times. The rearrangement links TRBV29-1 to TRBJ2-1; TRBD1 aligns across 7 bases. Germline V gives CDR1 SQVTM, CDR2 ANQGSEA. With V trimmed by 3 bases and J by 10 bases, 9 bases remained unmatched. CDR3 length: 13 amino acids. The CDR3 is CSVDLQGQREQFF. CDR3 DNA: TGCAGCGTTGATTTACAGGGGCAGAGGGAGCAGTTCTTC.

This clonotype has a handful of counts. A much bigger clone sits one base away, suggesting this may be a read error. The V gene is TRBV6-1, the J gene TRBJ1-1; D gene uncertain. This CDR3 is 12 amino acids long. V dropped 10 bases and J dropped 0 bases, with 9 bases sitting between them. The germline CDR1 and CDR2 sequences are MNHNS and SASEGT. CDR3 DNA: TGTGCCACACAGAAGATGAACACTGAAGCTTTCTTT. This gives the protein CATQKMNTEAFF.

Comments on this clonotype: An end of the junction does not agree with germline; a read error may underlie this. V is TRBV14 and J is TRBJ1-1; D is ambiguous. Germline assignment: CDR1 SGHDN and CDR2 FVKESK. The CDR3 loop spans 16 amino acids. The CDR3 spells CASSRAAGKGNTEAFF. The CDR3 DNA is TGCGCCAGCTCCCGCGCGGCGGGAAAGGGGAACACTGAAGCTTTCTTT.

A word on this clonotype: The junction does not match germline at one end; this may be a read error. The chain links TRBV28 to TRBJ1-2, with D possibly being TRBD1 (6 bases). The CDR3 has 15 amino acids. Germline lookup yields CDR1 MDHEN and CDR2 SYDVKM. The CDR3 nucleotides read TGTGCCAGCAGTTTCTCCAGGGGCTTTGACTATGGTTACATCTTC. Protein product: CASSFSRGFDYGYIF.

In regard to this clonotype: The missing conserved phenylalanine or tryptophan at the end of this CDR3 makes a read error likely. The V call is TRBV14, the J call TRBJ1-1, with 7 positions matching TRBD1. The CDR3 extends over 14 amino acids. CDR1 is SGHDN, CDR2 FVKESK, per germline. V lost 11 bases and J lost 5; bases outside the gene matches: 14. The CDR3 DNA is TGTGCCGTCAGCCAAGAAGGGGGCCTGACTGAAGCTTTCTTG. It is translated as CAVSQEGGLTEAFL.

A remark on this clonotype: The conserved phenylalanine or tryptophan normally closing the CDR3 is absent here, so this likely arose from a read error. V gene TRBV12-3 or TRBV12-4 combines with J gene TRBJ2-1; D gene ambiguous. The V and J ends lost 7 bases and 6 bases respectively, with 10 bases between them. The CDR3 spans 12 residues. As DNA, the CDR3 is TGTGCCAGCATACCGGGCCGCAATGAGCAGTTCTAC. Protein product: CASIPGRNEQFY.

Concerning this clonotype itself: Because it lacks the conserved phenylalanine or tryptophan at the end, this CDR3 is likely a read error. The chain carries TRBV6-1 and TRBJ2-7; the D gene is possibly TRBD1 (6 bases). The CDR3 is 12 amino acids. Germline V gives CDR1 MNHNS, CDR2 SASEGT. The CDR3 coding sequence is TGTGCCAGCGGACAGCACTCCTGCGAGCAGTACTTA. Its protein is CASGQHSCEQYL.

This clonotype was counted at least ten times. The chain employs TRBV12-3 or TRBV12-4 and TRBJ2-2; D might be TRBD1 or TRBD2, each matching 5 bases. V was pared by 4 bases and J by 5 bases, with 8 bases between. CDR3 size: 13 residues. The CDR3 DNA reads TGTGCCAGCAGTTCCAGGGAGACCGGGGAGCTGTTTTTT. It is translated as CASSSRETGELFF.

Of note for this clonotype: One end of the junction fails to match germline, which may point to a read error. The chain joins TRBV4-2 to TRBJ2-6; D tentatively fits TRBD1 or TRBD2 (5 bases each). Germline V gene sequence: CDR1 LGHNA, CDR2 YNFKEQ. The CDR3 is 18 amino acids. CDR3 protein: CASNQDLGVSSGANVLTF. DNA for the CDR3: TGTGCCAGCAACCAAGATTTGGGGGTTAGCTCTGGGGCCAACGTCCTCACTTTC.

Remarks on this clonotype: In this CDR3 the conserved last residue, phenylalanine or tryptophan, is missing, so a read error is likely. The chain uses TRBV11-2 and TRBJ2-6, with 7 nucleotides matching TRBD1. CDR1 is SGHAT and CDR2 is FQNNGV in the germline V gene. This CDR3 spans 15 amino acids. CDR3 sequence (DNA): TGTGTCAGCAGCTTAGGGGGCGCAGGGGCCAACTTCCTGACTCTC. Translating it yields CVSSLGGAGANFLTL.

J is TRBJ2-7 and V is TRBV11-2; 10 nucleotides agree with TRBD2. Unmatched junction bases numbered 6, after V lost 5 bases and J lost 2 bases. There are 15 residues in the CDR3. CDR1 and CDR2 from the germline V gene are SGHAT and FQNNGV. CDR3 region: CASSRAGLAAYEQYF. In DNA form, the CDR3 reads TGTGCCAGCAGCCGTGCCGGACTAGCGGCCTACGAGCAGTACTTC. Full variable domain (rest looked up from reference TRBV11-2 and TRBJ2-7): EAGVAQSPRYKIIEKRQSVAFWCNPISGHATLYWYQQILGQGPKLLIQFQNNGVVDDSQLPKDRFSAERLKGVDSTLKIQPAKLEDSAVYLCASSRAGLAAYEQYFGPGTRLTVT.

This clonotype was observed many times. The chain employs TRBV5-5 and TRBJ1-2; D might be TRBD1 (6 bases). V was cut by 2 bases and J by 0 bases, with 11 bases left in between. This CDR3 is 15 amino acids long. Germline CDR1 and CDR2: SGHKS and YYEKEE (reference sequence). The chain's CDR3 is CASSFWGRSNYGYTF. CDR3 bases: TGTGCCAGCAGCTTTTGGGGGCGGTCTAACTATGGCTACACCTTC.

This sequence joins TRBV12-3 or TRBV12-4 and TRBJ2-7; TRBD2 aligns across 7 bases. The CDR3 runs 13 residues. J was trimmed by 5 bases and V by 7 bases; bases with no gene match: 8. This CDR3 is CASIFGEGDEQYF. The CDR3 DNA is TGTGCCAGCATCTTCGGGGAGGGCGACGAGCAGTACTTC.

J is TRBJ2-2 and V is TRBV6-5; 10 bases align to TRBD1. Trimming cost V 2 bases and J 12 bases; bases outside gene matches: 12. The CDR3 is made up of 16 amino acids. CDR1 is MNHEY and CDR2 is SVGAGI in the germline V gene. This CDR3 reads CASSYAGTGVTGKLFF. CDR3 nucleotide sequence: TGTGCCAGCAGTTACGCGGGGACAGGGGTCACAGGGAAGCTGTTTTTT.

Ten or more counts support this clonotype. V gene TRBV5-6 combines with J gene TRBJ1-5; 7 positions match TRBD1. Losses at the gene ends were 0 bases for V and 4 bases for J; bases not matched to a gene: 4. Germline values: CDR1 SGHDT, CDR2 YYEEEE. This CDR3 has 15 residues. CDR3 DNA sequence: TGTGCCAGCAGCTTGGGCACAGGGGCAAATCAGCCCCAGCATTTT. Amino acids: CASSLGTGANQPQHF.

Concerning this clonotype itself: The CDR3 carries no conserved terminal phenylalanine or tryptophan, so it likely arises from a read error. The rearrangement uses TRBV29-1 and TRBJ1-5; D is undetermined. CDR3 length: 12 residues. From germline, CDR1 is SQVTM and CDR2 ANQGSEA. This CDR3 is CSVGTSSQSQHS. Here the CDR3 DNA reads TGCAGCGTTGGGACCTCTTCTCAGTCCCAGCATTCT.

Points on this clonotype: The CDR3 carries no conserved terminal phenylalanine or tryptophan, so it likely arises from a read error. This chain joins TRBV4-1 and TRBJ2-5; TRBD2 agrees at 7 bases. CDR3 length equals 14 residues. CDR1 MGHRA and CDR2 YSYEKL come from the germline V gene. Losses at the gene ends were 6 bases for V and 2 bases for J; bases not matched to a gene: 6. The CDR3 DNA sequence: TGCGCCAGCAGTCCCGGGACTATTCAAGAGACCCAGTACATC. This gives the protein CASSPGTIQETQYI.

The chain is built from TRBV12-3 or TRBV12-4 and TRBJ1-5, with TRBD1 as a possible D gene (5 bases). Trimming shortened V by 5 bases and J by 0 bases, and 11 bases separated the two germline ends. CDR3 size: 15 residues. The CDR3 bases are TGTGCCAGCAGTCTGACAGACAATAGCAATCAGCCCCAGCATTTT. This translates into CASSLTDNSNQPQHF.

V gene TRBV5-1 combines with J gene TRBJ2-1, with D tentatively TRBD1 (5 bases). Germline V gene sequence: CDR1 SGHRS, CDR2 YFSETQ. CDR3 size: 15 residues. V was shortened by 0 bases and J by 2 bases, with 9 bases between the two germline ends. The DNA of the CDR3 is TGCGCCAGCAGCTTGGAGGGGCGAACCTACAATGAGCAGTTCTTC. This codes for CASSLEGRTYNEQFF.

In its sample, this clonotype was seen many times. The V and J genes are TRBV6-2 or TRBV6-3 and TRBJ2-2; D not resolved. The germline V and J ends were trimmed by 4 bases and 7 bases, with 7 bases remaining between them. Germline values: CDR1 MNHEY, CDR2 SVGEGT. The CDR3 extends over 12 amino acids. CDR3 in DNA: TGTGCCAGCAGTTTGATGGGCGGGGAGCTGTTTTTT. Protein product: CASSLMGGELFF.

This clonotype appeared many times. V gene TRBV7-8 combines with J gene TRBJ2-3, with 7 bases matching TRBD2. V lost 2 bases to trimming and J lost 8 bases; unmatched junction nucleotides: 10. CDR1 is SGHVS and CDR2 is FQNEAQ in the germline V gene. The CDR3 is made up of 15 amino acids. The CDR3 loop is CASSLMGGRSGTQYF. In nucleotides, the CDR3 is TGTGCCAGCAGCTTAATGGGCGGGAGATCGGGTACGCAGTATTTT.

For this clonotype: A much bigger clone sits one base away, suggesting this may be a read error. This chain connects TRBV28 to TRBJ2-5; maybe TRBD1 (6 bases). CDR1 is MDHEN, CDR2 SYDVKM, per germline. The CDR3 runs 14 residues. DNA of the CDR3: TGTACCAGCAGCCATTACAGGGAACAAGAGACCCAGTACTTC. Amino acid sequence: CTSSHYREQETQYF.

Concerning this clonotype: The germline gene is not matched at one end of the junction; a read error may be the cause. The CDR3 DNA follows: TGTGCTAGCAACTTAGTCCCGACAGGGGCCTACGAGCATTACTTC. It translates to CASNLVPTGAYEHYF. The chain couples TRBV11-2 to TRBJ2-7; 8 nucleotides align to TRBD1. The V gene's germline CDR1 is SGHAT and CDR2 FQNNGV. The CDR3 is 15 amino acids.

About this clonotype itself: The CDR3 end shows no conserved phenylalanine or tryptophan, and so a read error is likely. The chain combines TRBV20-1 with TRBJ2-7; 8 bases fit TRBD1. The length of the CDR3 is 11 residues. Per germline, CDR1 DFQATT and CDR2 SNEGSKA (reference sequence). The CDR3 is CMTSGGRKQYL. The CDR3 bases are TGCATGACGTCAGGGGGCAGGAAGCAGTACTTA.

The chain recombines TRBV12-3 or TRBV12-4 with TRBJ1-2; TRBD1 is a possible D gene (5 bases). The CDR3 is 13 amino acids. DNA of the CDR3: TGTGACATCAGTTTGGACAAAAACTATGGCTACACCTTC. Amino acids: CDISLDKNYGYTF.